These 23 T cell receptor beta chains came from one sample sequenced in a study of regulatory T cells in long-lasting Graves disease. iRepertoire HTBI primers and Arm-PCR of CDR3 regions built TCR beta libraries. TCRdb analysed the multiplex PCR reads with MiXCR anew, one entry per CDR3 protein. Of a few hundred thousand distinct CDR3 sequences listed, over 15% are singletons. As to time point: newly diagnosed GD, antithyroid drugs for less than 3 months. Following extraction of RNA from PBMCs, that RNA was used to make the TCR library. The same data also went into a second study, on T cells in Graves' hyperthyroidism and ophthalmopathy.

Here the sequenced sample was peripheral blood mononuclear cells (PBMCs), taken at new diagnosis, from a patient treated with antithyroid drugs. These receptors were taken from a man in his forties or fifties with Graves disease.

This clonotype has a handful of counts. This CDR3 reads CASSLFSGANVLTF. The CDR3 region has the DNA TGTGCCAGTAGTCTGTTCTCTGGGGCCAACGTCCTGACTTTC. This rearrangement joins TRBV19 to TRBJ2-6, with no clear D. The V end was cut by 5 bases, the J end by 0 bases, with 5 bases between. This CDR3 spans 14 amino acids. CDR1 LNHDA and CDR2 SQIVND come from the germline V gene (reference sequence).

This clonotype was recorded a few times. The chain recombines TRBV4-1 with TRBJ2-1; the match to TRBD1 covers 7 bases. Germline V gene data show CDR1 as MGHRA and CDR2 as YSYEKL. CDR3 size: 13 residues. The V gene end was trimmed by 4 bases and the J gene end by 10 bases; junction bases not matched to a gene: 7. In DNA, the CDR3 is TGCGCCAGCAGCCCCACAGGGGTAAGGGAGCAGTTCTTC. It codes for CASSPTGVREQFF.

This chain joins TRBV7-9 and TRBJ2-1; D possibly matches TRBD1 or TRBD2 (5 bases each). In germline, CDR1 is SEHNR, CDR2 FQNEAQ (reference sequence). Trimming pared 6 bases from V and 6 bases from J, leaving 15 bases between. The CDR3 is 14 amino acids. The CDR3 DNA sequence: TGTGCCAGCAGGCCAGAGGGGTCTCGCAATGAGCAGTTCTTC. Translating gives CASRPEGSRNEQFF.

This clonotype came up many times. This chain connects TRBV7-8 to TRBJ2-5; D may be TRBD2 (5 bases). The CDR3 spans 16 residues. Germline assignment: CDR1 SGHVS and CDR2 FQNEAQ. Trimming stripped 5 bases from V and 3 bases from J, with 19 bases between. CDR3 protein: CASSLPTWTGEETQYF. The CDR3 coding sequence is TGTGCCAGCAGCCTACCGACCTGGACTGGCGAAGAGACCCAGTACTTC.

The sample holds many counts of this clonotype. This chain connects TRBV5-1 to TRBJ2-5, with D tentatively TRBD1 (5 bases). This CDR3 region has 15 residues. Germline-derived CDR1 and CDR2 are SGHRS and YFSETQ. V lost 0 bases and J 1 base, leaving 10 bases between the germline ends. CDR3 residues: CASSLGQIIQETQYF. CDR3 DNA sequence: TGCGCCAGCAGCTTGGGACAGATAATCCAAGAGACCCAGTACTTC.

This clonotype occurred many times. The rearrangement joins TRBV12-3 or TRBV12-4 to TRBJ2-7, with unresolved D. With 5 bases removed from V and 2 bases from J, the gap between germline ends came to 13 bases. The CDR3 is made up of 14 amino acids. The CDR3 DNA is TGTGCCAGCAGTCCGACCCATACCACCTACGAGCAGTACTTC. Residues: CASSPTHTTYEQYF.

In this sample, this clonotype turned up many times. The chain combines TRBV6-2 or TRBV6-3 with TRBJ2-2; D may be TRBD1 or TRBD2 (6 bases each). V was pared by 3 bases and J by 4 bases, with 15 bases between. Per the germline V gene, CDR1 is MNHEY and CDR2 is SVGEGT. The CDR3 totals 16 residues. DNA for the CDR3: TGTGCCAGCAGTTATCATGGGGGGCAGGGCACCGGGGAGCTGTTTTTT. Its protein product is CASSYHGGQGTGELFF.

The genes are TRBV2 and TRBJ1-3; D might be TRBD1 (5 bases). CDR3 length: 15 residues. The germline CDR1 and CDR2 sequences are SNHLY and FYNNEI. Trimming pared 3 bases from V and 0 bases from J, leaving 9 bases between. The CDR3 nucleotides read TGTGCCAGCAGTGAGAGGCAGGGCTCTGGAAACACCATATATTTT. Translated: CASSERQGSGNTIYF.

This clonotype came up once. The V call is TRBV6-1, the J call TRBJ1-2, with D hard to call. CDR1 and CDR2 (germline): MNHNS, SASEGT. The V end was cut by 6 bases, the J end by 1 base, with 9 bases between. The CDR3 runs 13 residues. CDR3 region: CASRVQNNYGYTF. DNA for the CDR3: TGTGCCAGCAGAGTACAGAATAACTATGGCTACACCTTC.

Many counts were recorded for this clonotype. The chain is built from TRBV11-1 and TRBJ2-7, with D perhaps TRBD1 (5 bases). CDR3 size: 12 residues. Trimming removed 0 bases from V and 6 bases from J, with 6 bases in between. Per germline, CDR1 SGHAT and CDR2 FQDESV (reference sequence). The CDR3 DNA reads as TGTGCCAGCAGCTTAGCAGGGGTCGAGCAGTACTTC. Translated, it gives CASSLAGVEQYF.

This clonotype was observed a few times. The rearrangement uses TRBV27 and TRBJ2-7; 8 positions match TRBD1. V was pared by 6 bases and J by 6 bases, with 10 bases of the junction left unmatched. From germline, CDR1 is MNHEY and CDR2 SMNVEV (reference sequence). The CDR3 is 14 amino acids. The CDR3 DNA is TGTGCCAGCAGCCTCCGTGGACAGGGAGGCGAGCAGTACTTC. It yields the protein CASSLRGQGGEQYF.

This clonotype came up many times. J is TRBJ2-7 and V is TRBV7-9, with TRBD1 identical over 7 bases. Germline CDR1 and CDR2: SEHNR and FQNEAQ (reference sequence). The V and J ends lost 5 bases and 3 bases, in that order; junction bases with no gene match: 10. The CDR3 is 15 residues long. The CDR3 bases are TGTGCCAGCAGCCGGGTGGGCAGGGGGAACTACGAGCAGTACTTC. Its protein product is CASSRVGRGNYEQYF.

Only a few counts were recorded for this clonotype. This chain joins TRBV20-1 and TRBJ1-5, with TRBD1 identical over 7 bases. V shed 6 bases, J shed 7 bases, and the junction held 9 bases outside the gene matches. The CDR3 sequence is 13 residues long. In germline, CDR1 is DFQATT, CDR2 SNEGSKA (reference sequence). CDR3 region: CSAARSGGQPQHF. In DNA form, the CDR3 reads TGCAGTGCGGCGAGATCAGGGGGGCAGCCCCAGCATTTT.

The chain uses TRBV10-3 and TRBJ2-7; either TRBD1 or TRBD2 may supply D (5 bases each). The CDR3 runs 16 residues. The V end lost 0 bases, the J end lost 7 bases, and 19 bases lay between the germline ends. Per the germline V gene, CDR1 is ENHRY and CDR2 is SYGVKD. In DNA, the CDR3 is TGTGCCATCAGTGAGTCGCGACGGGGACCGGCCCTAGAGCAGTACTTC. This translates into CAISESRRGPALEQYF.

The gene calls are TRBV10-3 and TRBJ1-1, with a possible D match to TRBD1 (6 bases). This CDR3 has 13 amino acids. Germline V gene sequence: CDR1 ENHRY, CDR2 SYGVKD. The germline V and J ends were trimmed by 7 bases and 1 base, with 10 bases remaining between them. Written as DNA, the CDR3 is TGTGCCATCACGAAGGACAGGAACACTGAAGCTTTCTTT. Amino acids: CAITKDRNTEAFF.

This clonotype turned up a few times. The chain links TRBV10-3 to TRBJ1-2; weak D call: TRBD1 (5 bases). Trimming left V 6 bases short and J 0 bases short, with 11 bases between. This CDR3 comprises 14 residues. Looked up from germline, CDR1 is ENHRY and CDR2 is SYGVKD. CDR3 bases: TGTGCCATCAGAAATCAGGGTGCTAACTATGGCTACACCTTC. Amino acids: CAIRNQGANYGYTF.

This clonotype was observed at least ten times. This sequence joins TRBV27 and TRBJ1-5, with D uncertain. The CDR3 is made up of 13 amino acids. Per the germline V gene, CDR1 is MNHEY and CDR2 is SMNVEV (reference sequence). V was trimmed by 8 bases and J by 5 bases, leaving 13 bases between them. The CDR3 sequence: CASGRHWDQPQHF. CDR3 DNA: TGTGCCAGCGGTCGCCACTGGGATCAGCCCCAGCATTTT.

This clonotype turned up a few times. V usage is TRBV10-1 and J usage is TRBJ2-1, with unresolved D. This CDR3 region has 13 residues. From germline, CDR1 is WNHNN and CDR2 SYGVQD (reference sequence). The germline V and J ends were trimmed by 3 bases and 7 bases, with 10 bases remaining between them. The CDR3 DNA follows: TGCGCCAGCAGTGATCCCTTCAGGAATGAGCAGTTCTTC. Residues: CASSDPFRNEQFF.

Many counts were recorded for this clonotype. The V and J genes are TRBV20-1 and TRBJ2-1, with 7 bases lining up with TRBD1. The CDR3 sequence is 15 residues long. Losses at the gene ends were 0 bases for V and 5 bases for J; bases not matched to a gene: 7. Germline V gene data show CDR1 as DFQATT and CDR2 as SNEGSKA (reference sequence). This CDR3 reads CSARDSRQGNNEQFF. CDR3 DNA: TGCAGTGCTAGAGATTCGAGACAGGGAAACAATGAGCAGTTCTTC.

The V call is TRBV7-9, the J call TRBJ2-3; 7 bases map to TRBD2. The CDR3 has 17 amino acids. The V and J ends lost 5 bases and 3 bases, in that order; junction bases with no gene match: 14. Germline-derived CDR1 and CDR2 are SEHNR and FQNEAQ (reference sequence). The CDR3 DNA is TGTGCCAGCAGCCACTCGGAAAGCGGGACCGAAACAGATACGCAGTATTTT. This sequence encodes CASSHSESGTETDTQYF.

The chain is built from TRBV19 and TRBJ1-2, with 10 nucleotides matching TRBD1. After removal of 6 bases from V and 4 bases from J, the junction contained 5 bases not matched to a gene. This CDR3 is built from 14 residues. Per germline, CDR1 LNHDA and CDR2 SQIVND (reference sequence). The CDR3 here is CASRTGGGIYGYTF. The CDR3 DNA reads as TGTGCCAGTAGGACAGGGGGCGGAATCTATGGCTACACCTTC.

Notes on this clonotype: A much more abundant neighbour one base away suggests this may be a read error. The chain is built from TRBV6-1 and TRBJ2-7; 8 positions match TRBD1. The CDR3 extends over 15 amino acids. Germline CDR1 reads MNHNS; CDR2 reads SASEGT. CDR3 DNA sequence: TGTGCCAGCAGTCGAGACAGGGGCGGCCCCTACGAGCGGTACTTC. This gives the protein CASSRDRGGPYERYF.

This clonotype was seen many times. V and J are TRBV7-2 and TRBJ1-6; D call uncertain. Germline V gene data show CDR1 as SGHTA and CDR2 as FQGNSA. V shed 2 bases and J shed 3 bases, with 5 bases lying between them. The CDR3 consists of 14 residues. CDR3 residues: CASSLKGYNSPLHF. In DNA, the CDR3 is TGTGCCAGCAGCTTAAAGGGCTATAATTCACCCCTCCACTTT.